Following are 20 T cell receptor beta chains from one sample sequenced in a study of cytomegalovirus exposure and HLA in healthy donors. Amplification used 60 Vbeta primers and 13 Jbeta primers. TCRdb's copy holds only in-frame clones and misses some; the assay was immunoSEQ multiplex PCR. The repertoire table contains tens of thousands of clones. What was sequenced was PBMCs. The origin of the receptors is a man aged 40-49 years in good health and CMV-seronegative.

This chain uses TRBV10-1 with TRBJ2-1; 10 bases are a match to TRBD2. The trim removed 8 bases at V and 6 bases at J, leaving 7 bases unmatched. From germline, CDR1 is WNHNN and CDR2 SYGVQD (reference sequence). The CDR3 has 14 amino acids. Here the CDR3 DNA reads TGCGCCAGCGCCGCTAGCGGGGGACCCAATGAGCAGTTCTTC. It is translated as CASAASGGPNEQFF.

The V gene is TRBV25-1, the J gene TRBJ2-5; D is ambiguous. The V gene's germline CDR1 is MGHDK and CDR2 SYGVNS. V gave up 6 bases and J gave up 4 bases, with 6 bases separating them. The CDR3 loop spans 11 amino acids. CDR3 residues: CASSHRETQYF. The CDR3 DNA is TGTGCCAGCAGCCACAGAGAGACCCAGTACTTC. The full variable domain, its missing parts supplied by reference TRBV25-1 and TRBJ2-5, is EADIYQTPRYLVIGTGKKITLECSQTMGHDKMYWYQQDPGMELHLIHYSYGVNSTEKGDLSSESTVSRIRTEHFPLTLESARPSHTSQYLCASSHRETQYFGPGTRLLVL.

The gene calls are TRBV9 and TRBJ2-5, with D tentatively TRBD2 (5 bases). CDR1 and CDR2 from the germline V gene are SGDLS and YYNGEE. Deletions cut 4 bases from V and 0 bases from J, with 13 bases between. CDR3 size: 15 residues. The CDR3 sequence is CASSLRGLHQETQYF. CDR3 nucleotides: TGTGCCAGCAGCTTGCGCGGGCTCCACCAAGAGACCCAGTACTTC.

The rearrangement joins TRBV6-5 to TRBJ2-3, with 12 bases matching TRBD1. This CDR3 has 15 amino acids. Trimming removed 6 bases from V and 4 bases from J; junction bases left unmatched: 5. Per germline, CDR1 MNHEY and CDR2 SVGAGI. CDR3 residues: CASSPGDRGPDTQYF. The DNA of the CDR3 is TGTGCCAGCAGCCCGGGGGACAGGGGGCCAGATACGCAGTATTTT.

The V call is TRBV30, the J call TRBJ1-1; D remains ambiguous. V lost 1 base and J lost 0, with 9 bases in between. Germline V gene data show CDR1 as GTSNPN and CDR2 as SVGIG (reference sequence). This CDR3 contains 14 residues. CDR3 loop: CAWSGWPVNTEAFF. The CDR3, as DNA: TGTGCCTGGAGTGGTTGGCCAGTGAACACTGAAGCTTTCTTT. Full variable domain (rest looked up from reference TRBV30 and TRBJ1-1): SQTIHQWPATLVQPVGSPLSLECTVEGTSNPNLYWYRQAAGRGLQLLFYSVGIGQISSEVPQNLSASRPQDRQFILSSKKLLLSDSGFYLCAWSGWPVNTEAFFGQGTRLTVV.

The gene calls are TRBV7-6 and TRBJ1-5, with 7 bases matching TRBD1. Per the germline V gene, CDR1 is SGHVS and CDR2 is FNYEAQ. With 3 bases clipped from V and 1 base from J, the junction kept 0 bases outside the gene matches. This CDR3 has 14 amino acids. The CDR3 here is CASSLGQSNQPQHF. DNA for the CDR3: TGTGCCAGCAGCTTGGGACAGAGCAATCAGCCCCAGCATTTT.

The CDR3 is CASSFEKGAGELFF. The CDR3 nucleotides are TGTGCCAGCAGCTTTGAGAAGGGAGCCGGGGAGCTGTTTTTT. The chain joins TRBV7-8 to TRBJ2-2; D perhaps matches TRBD2 (5 bases). Germline V gives CDR1 SGHVS, CDR2 FQNEAQ. This CDR3 has 14 residues. V shed 3 bases and J shed 6 bases, with 11 bases lying between them.

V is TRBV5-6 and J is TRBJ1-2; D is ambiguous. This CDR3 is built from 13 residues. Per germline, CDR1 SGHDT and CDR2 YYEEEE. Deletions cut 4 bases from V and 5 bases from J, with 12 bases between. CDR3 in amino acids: CASSRGGAYGYTF. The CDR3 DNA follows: TGTGCCAGCAGCCGAGGTGGCGCTTATGGCTACACCTTC.

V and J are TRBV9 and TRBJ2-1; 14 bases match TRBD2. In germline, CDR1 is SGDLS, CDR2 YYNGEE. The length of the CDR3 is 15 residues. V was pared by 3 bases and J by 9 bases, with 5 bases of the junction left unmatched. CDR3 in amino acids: CASSEGLAGVGEQFF. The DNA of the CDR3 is TGTGCCAGCAGCGAGGGACTAGCGGGGGTCGGTGAGCAGTTCTTC. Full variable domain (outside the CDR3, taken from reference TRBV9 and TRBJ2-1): DSGVTQTPKHLITATGQRVTLRCSPRSGDLSVYWYQQSLDQGLQFLIQYYNGEERAKGNILERFSAQQFPDLHSELNLSSLELGDSALYFCASSEGLAGVGEQFFGPGTRLTVL.

The CDR3 region has the DNA TGTGCCAGCTCAGAGGGATCGGACACTGAAGCTTTCTTT. It is translated as CASSEGSDTEAFF. V is TRBV18 and J is TRBJ1-1; D remains ambiguous. The ends were cut back, 5 bases at V and 3 bases at J, with 10 bases in the middle. The CDR3 totals 13 residues. The germline gives CDR1 KGHSH, CDR2 LQKENI.

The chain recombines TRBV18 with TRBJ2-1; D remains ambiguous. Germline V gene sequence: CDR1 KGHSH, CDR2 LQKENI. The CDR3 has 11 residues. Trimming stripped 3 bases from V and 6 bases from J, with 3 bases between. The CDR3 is CASSPINEQFF. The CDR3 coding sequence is TGTGCCAGCTCACCCATCAATGAGCAGTTCTTC.

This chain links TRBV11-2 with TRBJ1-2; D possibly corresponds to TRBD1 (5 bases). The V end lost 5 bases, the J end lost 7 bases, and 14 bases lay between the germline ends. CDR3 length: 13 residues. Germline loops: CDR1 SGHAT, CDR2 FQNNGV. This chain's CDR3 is CASSLQVASGYTF. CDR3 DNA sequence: TGTGCCAGCAGCCTACAGGTAGCTAGTGGCTACACCTTC.

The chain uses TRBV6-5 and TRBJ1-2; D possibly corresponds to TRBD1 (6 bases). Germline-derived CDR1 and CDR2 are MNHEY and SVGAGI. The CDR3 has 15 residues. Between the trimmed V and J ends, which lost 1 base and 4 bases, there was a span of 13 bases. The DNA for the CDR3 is TGTGCCAGCAGTTACTTTGGCGGGGGCAGCTATGGCTACACCTTC. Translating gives CASSYFGGGSYGYTF.

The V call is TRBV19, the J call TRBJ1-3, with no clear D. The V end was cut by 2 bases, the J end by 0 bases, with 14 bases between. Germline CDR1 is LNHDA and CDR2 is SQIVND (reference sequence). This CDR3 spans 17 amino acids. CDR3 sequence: CASSIYRHRVSGNTIYF. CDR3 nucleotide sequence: TGTGCCAGTAGTATATATCGACACCGCGTCTCTGGAAACACCATATATTTT.

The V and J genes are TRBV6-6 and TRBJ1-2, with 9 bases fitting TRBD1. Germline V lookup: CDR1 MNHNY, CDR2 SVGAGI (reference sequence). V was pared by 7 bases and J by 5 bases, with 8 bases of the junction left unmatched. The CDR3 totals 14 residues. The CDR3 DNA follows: TGTGCCAGCATGCGGACAGGGGAACAGTATGGCTACACCTTC. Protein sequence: CASMRTGEQYGYTF.

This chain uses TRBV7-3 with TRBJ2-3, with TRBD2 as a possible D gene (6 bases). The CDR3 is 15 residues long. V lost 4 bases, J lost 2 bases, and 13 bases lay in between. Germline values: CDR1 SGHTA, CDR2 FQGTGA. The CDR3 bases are TGTGCCAGCAGCTCCAAGGGACTTAACACAGATACGCAGTATTTT. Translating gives CASSSKGLNTDTQYF.

The CDR3 sequence is CAISDGRANYGYTF. The DNA of the CDR3 is TGTGCCATCAGTGATGGCAGGGCCAACTATGGCTACACCTTC. The chain has TRBV10-3 and TRBJ1-2; D may be TRBD1 (5 bases). The CDR3 sequence is 14 residues long. Germline V gene sequence: CDR1 ENHRY, CDR2 SYGVKD. The V gene lost 3 bases and the J gene lost 2 bases, with 10 bases spanning the gap.

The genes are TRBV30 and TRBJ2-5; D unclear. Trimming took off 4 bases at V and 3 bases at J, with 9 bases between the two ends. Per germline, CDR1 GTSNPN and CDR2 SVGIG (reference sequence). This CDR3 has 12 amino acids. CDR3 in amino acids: CAWKRLEETQYF. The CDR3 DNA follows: TGTGCCTGGAAGAGGCTTGAAGAGACCCAGTACTTC.

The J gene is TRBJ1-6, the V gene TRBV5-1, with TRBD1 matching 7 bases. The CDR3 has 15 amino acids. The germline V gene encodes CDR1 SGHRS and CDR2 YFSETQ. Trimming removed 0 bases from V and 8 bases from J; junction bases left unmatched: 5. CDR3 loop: CASSLGRQGDSPLHF. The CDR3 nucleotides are TGCGCCAGCAGCTTGGGCCGACAGGGTGATTCACCCCTCCACTTT.

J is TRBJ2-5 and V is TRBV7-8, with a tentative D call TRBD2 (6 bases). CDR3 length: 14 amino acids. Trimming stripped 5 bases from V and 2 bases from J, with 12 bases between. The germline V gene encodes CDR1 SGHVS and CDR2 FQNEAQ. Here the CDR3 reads CASSTGLSQETQYF. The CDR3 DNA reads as TGTGCCAGCAGCACGGGACTGAGTCAAGAGACCCAGTACTTC.